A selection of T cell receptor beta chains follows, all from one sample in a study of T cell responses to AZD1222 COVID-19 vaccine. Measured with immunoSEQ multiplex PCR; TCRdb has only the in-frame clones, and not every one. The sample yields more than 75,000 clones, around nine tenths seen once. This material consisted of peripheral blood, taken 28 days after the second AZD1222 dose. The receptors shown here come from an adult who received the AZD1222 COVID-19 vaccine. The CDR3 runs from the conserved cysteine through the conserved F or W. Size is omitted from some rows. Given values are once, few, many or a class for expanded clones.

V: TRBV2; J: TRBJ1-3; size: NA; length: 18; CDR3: CASRGRMTGILSGNTIYF
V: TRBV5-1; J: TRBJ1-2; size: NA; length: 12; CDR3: CASSLLGEGYTF
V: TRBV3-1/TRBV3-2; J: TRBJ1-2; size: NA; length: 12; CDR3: CASSRSGDGYTF
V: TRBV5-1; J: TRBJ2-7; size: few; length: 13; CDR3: CASSDAISYEQYF
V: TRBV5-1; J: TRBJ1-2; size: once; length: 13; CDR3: CASSLGQGQAYTF
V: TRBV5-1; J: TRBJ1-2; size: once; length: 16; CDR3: CASSLVTGGGSYGYTF
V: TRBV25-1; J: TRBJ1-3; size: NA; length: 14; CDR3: CASRPTGDGNTIYF
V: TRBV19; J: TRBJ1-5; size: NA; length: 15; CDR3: CASSIGAGGGQPQHF
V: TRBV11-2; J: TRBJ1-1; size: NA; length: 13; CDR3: CASSKRPDTEAFF
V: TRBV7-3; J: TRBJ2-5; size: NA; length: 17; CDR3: CASSLDPLAGVQETQYF
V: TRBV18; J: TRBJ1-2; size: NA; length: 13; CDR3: CASSPKTGEGYTF
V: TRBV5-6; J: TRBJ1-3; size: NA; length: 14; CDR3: CASSLVQGSDTIYF
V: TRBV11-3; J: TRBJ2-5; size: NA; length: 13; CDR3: CASSLTTQETQYF
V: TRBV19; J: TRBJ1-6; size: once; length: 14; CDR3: CASSKGAENSPLHF
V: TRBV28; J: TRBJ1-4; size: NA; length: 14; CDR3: CASGQGSTNEKLFF
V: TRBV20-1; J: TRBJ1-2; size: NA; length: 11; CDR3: CSAREKGGYTF
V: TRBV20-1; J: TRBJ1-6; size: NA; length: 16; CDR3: CSARGGGISYNSPLHF
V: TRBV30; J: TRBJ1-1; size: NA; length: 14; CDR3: CAWSVRTGRTEAFF
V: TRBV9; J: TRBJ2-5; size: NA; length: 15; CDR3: CASSLADGPSETQYF
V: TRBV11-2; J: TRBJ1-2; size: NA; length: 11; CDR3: CASSPGVGATF
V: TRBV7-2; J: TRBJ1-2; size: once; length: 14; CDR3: CASSLGHPLYGYTF
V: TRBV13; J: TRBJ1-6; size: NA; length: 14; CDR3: CASSASRRDSPLHF
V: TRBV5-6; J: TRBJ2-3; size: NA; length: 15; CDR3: CASSPGTESTDTQYF
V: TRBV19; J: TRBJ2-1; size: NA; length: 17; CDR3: CASSPLAGGVSYNEQFF
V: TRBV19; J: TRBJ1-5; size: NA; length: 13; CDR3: CASSSTGSQPQHF
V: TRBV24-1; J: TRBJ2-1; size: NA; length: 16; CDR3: CATSDTGQGVKYEQFF
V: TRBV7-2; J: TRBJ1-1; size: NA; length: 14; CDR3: CASSRGRMNTEAFF
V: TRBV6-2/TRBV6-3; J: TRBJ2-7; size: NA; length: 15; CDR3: CASSSGKADTYEQYF
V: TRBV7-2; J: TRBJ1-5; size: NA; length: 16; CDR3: CASSLVSGAGNQPQHF
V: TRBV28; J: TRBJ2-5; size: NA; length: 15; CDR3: CASNPRGRGRETQYF
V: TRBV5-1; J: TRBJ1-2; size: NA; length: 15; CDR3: CASSLDGQGRGGYTF
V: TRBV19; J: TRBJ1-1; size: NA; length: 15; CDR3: CASRPRTGMNTEAFF
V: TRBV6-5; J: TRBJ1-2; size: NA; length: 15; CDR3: CASSSPTRLGYGYTF
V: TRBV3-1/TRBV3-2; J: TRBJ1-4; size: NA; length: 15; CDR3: CASSHGTGQNEKLFF
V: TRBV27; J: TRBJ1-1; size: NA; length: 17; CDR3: CASSLSLARGRNTEAFF
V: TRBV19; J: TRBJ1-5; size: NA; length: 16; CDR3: CASRPSGDRSNQPQHF
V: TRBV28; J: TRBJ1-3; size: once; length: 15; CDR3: CASSDMRTRGNTIYF
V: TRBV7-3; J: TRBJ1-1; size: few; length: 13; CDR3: CASSLNRGASAFF
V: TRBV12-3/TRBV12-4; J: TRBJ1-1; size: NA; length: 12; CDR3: CASSTGAVEAFF
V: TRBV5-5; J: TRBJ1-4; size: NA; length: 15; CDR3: CASSLGQGWNEKLFF